The subject of this entry is one T cell receptor (beta chain). The antigen is not known. These data originate in a study of T cells after yellow fever vaccination. This CDR3 comprises 13 residues. Germline V gene lookup returns CDR1 DFQATT and CDR2 SNEGSKA (reference sequence). V gave up 7 bases and J gave up 0 bases, with 13 bases separating them. Conversion of TCR transcripts into cDNA relied on 5'RACE template switching, which added a universal primer site and UMIs. MiXCR, run by TCRdb on the 5' RACE reads, gives a single entry per CDR3 protein. The sample has under 250,000 distinct CDR3 sequences; approximately 3% are singletons. Findings and limits, study-wide: Some clonotypes, a small share, were shared between CD4 and CD8 compartments. The study re-detected most primary-vaccination clones after the booster (approximately 96% CD4, around 90% CD8). FACS-sorted repertoires could contain abundant clonotypes contaminating from the bulk population.

The sequence derives from a man between 18 and 35 years old who received the YFV17D yellow fever vaccine. The source was CD4+ T cells sorted from PBMCs, collected 10 days after the yellow fever booster vaccination. The chain links TRBV20-1 to TRBJ2-7; TRBD1 might be the D (5 bases). CDR3 bases: TGCAGTGTGATACAGGAGAACTCCTACGAGCAGTACTTC. Amino acids: CSVIQENSYEQYF.